This TCR beta chain was recovered during a study of early T cells in non-severe SARS-CoV-2 infection. About the study: Unsorted whole blood bulk RNA was sequenced, with unpaired chains. Study results and limitations: Anti-spike CD8 responses were favored by VDJdb matching, which missed private and CD4 specificities.

The V gene's germline CDR1 is SGHDT and CDR2 YYEEEE. V was shortened by 1 base and J by 6 bases, with 13 bases between the two germline ends. This CDR3 is built from 14 residues. This clonotype was seen only a few times. Its antigen is not identified. Each cDNA molecule carried a unique molecular identifier. TCRdb redid the calling of the 5' RACE reads with MiXCR, one entry per CDR3 protein. The profile shows 100,000 to 130,000 distinct CDR3 sequences, around 10% of them singletons. This chain links TRBV5-6 with TRBJ2-5; D may correspond to TRBD1 or TRBD2 (5 bases each). The sequence derives from an adult who was a healthcare worker with PCR-confirmed SARS-CoV-2 infection or an uninfected control (not recorded which). Material: whole blood. The CDR3 sequence is CASSLYFGGKTQYF. CDR3 in DNA: TGTGCCAGCAGCTTGTATTTTGGGGGAAAGACCCAGTACTTC.